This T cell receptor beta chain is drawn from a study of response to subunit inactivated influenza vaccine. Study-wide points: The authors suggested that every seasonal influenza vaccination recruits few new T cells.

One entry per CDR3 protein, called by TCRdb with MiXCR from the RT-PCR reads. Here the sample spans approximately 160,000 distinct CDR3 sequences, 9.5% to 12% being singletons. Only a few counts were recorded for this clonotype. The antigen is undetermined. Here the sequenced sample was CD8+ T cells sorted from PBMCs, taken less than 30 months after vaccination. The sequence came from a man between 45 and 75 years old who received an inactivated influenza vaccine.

CDR3 nucleotides: TGTGCCAGCAGTTACGCCCTCCAAAACATTCAGTACTTC. Amino acid sequence: CASSYALQNIQYF. The chain has TRBV6-2 or TRBV6-3 and TRBJ2-4, with no clear D. This CDR3 contains 13 residues. Germline V gene data show CDR1 as MNHEY and CDR2 as SVGEGT. With 2 bases removed from V and 5 bases from J, the gap between germline ends came to 7 bases.